The clone carrying this T cell receptor beta chain came up once. TCRdb's table, derived via immunoSEQ multiplex PCR, lists solely in-frame clones and lacks some. The repertoire includes 61,000 or so clones, roughly 84% of them detected once, and around 5.1% sits in the top ten. The data belong to a study of blood T cell repertoires in COVID-19. At the level of the study: Some COVID-19 samples were acute and others convalescent; all came from the United States, Italy and Spain.

Sequenced material: peripheral blood. The receptor's source is a woman aged 65 to 85 with acute or convalescent COVID-19.

DNA of the CDR3: TGCGCCAGCAGCCAAGATCTAGTCTTTGTGGATACGCAGTATTTT. It translates to CASSQDLVFVDTQYF. This chain joins TRBV4-3 and TRBJ2-3; no clear D gene. CDR3 length: 15 amino acids. CDR1 is LGHNA and CDR2 is YSLEER in the germline V gene. The V gene lost 0 bases and the J gene lost 6 bases, with 13 bases spanning the gap.